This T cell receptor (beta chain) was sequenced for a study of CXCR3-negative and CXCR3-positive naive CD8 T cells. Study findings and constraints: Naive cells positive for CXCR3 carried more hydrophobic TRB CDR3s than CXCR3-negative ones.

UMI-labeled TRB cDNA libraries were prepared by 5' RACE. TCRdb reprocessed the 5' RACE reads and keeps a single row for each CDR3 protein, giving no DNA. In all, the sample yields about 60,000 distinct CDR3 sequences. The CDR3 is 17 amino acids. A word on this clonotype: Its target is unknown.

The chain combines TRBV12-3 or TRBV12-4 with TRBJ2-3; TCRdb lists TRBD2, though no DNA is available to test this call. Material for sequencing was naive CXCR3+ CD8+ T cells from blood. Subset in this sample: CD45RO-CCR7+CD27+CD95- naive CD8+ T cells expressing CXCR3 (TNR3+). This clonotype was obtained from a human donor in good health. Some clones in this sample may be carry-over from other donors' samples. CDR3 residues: CASSPKLAGGLGDTQYF.